This TCR beta chain appears in the sequencing data of a study of identical twins. The CDR3 has 12 amino acids. The germline V gene has CDR1 MNHEY and CDR2 SVGEGT. The V end lost 2 bases, the J end lost 4 bases, and 6 bases lay between the germline ends. Using its own MiXCR run on the 5' RACE reads, TCRdb lists one record per CDR3 protein. The sample comprises some 500,000 distinct CDR3 sequences, approximately 15% of which are singletons, and approximately 0.98% rests with the top ten. This clonotype was recorded at least ten times. Antigen specificity is unknown. The study, taken as a whole, reports: Beta out-of-frame sequences displayed a weaker excess of sharing between twins. In monozygotic twins, models underestimated the sharing of out-of-frame TCR alpha.

The same data also went into a second study, on yellow fever vaccine responses in identical twins.

Sample: CD4+ T cells sorted from blood. The chain is built from TRBV6-2 or TRBV6-3 and TRBJ2-7, with D possibly being TRBD2 (6 bases). The source is a young woman in good health. The CDR3: CASSYAGYEQYF. CDR3 DNA sequence: TGTGCCAGCAGTTACGCGGGATACGAGCAGTACTTC.